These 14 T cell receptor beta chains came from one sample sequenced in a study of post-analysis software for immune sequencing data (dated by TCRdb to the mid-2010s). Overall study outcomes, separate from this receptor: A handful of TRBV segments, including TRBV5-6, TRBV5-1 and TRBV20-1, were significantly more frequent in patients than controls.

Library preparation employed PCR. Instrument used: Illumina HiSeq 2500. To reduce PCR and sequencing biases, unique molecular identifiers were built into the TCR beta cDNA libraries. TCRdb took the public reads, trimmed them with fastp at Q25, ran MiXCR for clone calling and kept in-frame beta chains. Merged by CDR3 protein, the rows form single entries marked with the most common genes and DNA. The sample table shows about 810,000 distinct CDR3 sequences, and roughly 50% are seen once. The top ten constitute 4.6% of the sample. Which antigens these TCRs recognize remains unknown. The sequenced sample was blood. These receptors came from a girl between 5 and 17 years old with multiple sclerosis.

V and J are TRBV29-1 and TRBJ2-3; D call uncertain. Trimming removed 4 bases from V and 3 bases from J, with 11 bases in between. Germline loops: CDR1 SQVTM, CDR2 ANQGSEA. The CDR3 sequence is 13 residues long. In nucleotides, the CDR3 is TGCAGCGTTGCTCTCCGTGGGACAGATACGCAGTATTTT. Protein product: CSVALRGTDTQYF.

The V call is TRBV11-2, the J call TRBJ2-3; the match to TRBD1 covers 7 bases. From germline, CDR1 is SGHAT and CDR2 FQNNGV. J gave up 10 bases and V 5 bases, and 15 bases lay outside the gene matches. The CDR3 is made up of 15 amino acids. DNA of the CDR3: TGTGCCAGCAGCCTAATCCTCTCAGGGGGAGTATCGCAGTATTTT. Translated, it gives CASSLILSGGVSQYF. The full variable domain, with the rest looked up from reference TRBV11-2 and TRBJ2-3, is EAGVAQSPRYKIIEKRQSVAFWCNPISGHATLYWYQQILGQGPKLLIQFQNNGVVDDSQLPKDRFSAERLKGVDSTLKIQPAKLEDSAVYLCASSLILSGGVSQYFGPGTRLTVL.

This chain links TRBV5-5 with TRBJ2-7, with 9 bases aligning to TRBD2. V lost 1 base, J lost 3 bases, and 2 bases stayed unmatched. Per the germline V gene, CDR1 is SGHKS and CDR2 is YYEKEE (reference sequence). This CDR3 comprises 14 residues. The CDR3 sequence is CASSLHSGGYEQYF. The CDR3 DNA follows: TGTGCCAGCAGCTTGCATAGCGGGGGCTACGAGCAGTACTTC.

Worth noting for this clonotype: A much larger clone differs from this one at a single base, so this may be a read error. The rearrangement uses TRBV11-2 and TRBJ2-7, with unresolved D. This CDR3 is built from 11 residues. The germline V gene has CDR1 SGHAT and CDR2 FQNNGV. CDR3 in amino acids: CASSLLYGQYF. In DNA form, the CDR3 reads TGTGCCAGCAGCTTACTCTACGGGCAGTACTTC.

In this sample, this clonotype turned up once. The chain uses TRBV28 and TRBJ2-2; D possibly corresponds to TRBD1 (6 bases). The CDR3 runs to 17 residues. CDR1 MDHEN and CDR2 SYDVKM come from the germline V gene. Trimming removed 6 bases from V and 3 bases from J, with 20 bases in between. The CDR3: CASSWDYGGADTGELFF. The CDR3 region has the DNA TGTGCCAGCAGCTGGGATTATGGGGGCGCCGACACCGGGGAGCTGTTTTTT.

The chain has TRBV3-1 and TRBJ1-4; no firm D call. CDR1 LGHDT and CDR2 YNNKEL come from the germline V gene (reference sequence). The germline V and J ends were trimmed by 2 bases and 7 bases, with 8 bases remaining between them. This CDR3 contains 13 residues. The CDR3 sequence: CASSQMSFEKLFF. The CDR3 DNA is TGTGCCAGCAGCCAAATGAGTTTTGAAAAACTGTTTTTT.

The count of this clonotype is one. This CDR3 is CASRKLAGDNEQFF. CDR3 sequence (DNA): TGTGCCAGCAGAAAACTAGCGGGGGACAATGAGCAGTTCTTC. The chain joins TRBV6-2 or TRBV6-3 to TRBJ2-1, with 11 nucleotides matching TRBD2. Germline CDR1 reads MNHEY; CDR2 reads SVGEGT. This CDR3 spans 14 amino acids. V lost 6 bases and J lost 5; bases outside the gene matches: 3.

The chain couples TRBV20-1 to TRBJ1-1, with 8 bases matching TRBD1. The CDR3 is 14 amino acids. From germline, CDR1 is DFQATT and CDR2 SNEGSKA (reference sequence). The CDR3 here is CSNTGGGRNTEAFF. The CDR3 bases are TGCAGCAACACAGGGGGTGGTAGGAACACTGAAGCTTTCTTT.

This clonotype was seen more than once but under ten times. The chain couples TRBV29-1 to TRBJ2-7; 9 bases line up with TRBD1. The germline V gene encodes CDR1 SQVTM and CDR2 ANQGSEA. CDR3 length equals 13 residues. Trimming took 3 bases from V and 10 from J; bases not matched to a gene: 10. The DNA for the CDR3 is TGCAGCGTTGAGAGGACAGGGGCCACGGTTCAGTACTTC. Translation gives CSVERTGATVQYF.

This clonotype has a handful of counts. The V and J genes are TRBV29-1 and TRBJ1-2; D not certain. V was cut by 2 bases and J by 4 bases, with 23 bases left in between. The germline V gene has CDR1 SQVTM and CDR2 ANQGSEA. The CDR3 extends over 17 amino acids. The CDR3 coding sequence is TGCAGCGTTGAATCTACTCCTAAGCGGGAATCCCCCTATGGCTACACCTTC. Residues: CSVESTPKRESPYGYTF.

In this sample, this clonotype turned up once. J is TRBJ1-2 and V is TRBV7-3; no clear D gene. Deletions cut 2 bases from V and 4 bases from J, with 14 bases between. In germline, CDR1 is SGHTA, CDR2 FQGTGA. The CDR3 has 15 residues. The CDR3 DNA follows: TGTGCCAGCAGCTTACTTCCCGGAGAGGGCTATGGCTACACCTTC. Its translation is CASSLLPGEGYGYTF.

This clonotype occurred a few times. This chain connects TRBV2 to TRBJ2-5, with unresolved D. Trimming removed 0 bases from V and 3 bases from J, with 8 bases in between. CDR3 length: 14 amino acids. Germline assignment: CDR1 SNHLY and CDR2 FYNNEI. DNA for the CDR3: TGTGCCAGCAGTGAAGCGGAAAGAAAAGAGACCCAGTACTTC. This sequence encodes CASSEAERKETQYF.

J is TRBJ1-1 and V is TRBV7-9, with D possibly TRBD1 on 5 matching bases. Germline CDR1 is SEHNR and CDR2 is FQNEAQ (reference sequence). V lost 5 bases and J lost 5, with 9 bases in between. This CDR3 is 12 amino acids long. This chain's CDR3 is CASSPWGTEAFF. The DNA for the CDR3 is TGTGCCAGCAGCCCTTGGGGGACTGAAGCTTTCTTT.

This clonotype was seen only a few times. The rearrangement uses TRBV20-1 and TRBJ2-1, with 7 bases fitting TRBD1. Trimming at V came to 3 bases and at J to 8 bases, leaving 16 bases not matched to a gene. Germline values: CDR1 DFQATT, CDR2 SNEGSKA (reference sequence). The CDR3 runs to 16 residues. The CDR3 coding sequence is TGCAGTGCTAGGGATCCGGGACAGCTACGTGTGGATGAGCAGTTCTTC. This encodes CSARDPGQLRVDEQFF.